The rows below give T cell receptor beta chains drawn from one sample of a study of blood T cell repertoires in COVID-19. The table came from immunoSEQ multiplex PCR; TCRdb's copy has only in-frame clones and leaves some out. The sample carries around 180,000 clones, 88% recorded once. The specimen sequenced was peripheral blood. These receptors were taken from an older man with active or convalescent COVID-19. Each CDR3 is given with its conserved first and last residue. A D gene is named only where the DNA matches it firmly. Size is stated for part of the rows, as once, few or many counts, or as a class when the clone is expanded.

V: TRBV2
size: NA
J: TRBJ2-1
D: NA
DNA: TGTGCCAGCAGTGATTTACTAGCTACTGGGAATGAGCAGTTCTTC
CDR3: CASSDLLATGNEQFF

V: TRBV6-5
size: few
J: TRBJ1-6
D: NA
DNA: TGTGCCAGCAGTTACCTACAGGGAATATCACCCCTCCACTTT
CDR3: CASSYLQGISPLHF

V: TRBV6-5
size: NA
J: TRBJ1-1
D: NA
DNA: TGTGCCAGCAGTTATGGGCGGGGCTACACTGAAGCTTTCTTT
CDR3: CASSYGRGYTEAFF

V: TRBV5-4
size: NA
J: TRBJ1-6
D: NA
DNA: TGTGCCAGCAGCTTGCAGGGCTCTAATTCACCCCTCCACTTT
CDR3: CASSLQGSNSPLHF

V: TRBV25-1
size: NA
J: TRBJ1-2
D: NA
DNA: TGTGCCAGCAGTGATTGGGCCTATGGCTACACCTTC
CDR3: CASSDWAYGYTF

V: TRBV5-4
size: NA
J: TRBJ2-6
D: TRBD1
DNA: TGTGCCAGCAGCTGGGGACAGGGGGCGTCAGGGGCCAACGTCCTGACTTTC
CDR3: CASSWGQGASGANVLTF

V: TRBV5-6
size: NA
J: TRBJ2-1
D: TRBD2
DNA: TGTGCCAGCAGCTTGGTCTCAGCTAGCGGGAACTCCTACAATGAGCAGTTCTTC
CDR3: CASSLVSASGNSYNEQFF

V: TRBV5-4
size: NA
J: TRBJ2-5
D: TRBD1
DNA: TGTGCCAGCAGCCGCCCCGGGACAGCCCAAGAGACCCAGTACTTC
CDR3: CASSRPGTAQETQYF

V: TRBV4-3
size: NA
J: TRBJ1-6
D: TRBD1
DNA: TGCGCCAGCAGCCAGACAGGGGGCGGTTCACCCCTCCACTTT
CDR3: CASSQTGGGSPLHF

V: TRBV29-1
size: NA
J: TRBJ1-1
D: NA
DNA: TGCAGCGTTTCTCAGGGGATGACTGAAGCTTTCTTT
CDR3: CSVSQGMTEAFF

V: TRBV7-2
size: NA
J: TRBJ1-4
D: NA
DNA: TGTGCCAGCAGCTACCAGACTGCTAATGAAAAACTGTTTTTT
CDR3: CASSYQTANEKLFF